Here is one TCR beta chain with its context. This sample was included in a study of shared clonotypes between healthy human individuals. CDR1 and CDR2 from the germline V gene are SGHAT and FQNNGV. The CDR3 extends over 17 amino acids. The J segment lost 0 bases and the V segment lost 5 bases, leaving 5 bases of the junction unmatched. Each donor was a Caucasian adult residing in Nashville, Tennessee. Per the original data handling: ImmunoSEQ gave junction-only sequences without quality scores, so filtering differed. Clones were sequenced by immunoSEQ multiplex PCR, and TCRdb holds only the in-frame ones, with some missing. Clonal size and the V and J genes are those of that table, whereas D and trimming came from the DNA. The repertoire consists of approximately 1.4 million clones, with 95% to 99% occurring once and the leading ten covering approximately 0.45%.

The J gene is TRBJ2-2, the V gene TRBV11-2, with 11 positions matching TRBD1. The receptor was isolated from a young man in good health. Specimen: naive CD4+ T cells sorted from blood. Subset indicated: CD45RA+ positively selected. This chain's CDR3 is CASSTRTGGANTGELFF. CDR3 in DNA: TGTGCCAGCAGCACCAGGACAGGGGGCGCGAACACCGGGGAGCTGTTTTTT.